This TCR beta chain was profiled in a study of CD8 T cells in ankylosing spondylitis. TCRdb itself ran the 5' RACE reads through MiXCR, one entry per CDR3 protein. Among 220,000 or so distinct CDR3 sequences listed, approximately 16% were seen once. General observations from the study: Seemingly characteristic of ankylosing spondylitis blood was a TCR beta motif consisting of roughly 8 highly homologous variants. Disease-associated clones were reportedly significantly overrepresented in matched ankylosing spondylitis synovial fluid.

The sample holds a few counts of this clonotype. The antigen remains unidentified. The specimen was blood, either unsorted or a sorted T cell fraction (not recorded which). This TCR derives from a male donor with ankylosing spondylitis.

The CDR3 DNA follows: TGTGCCAGCAGCAGAAGCGGGAGGATACGTGAGCAGTTCTTC. This translates into CASSRSGRIREQFF. J is TRBJ2-1 and V is TRBV5-6; 9 nucleotides agree with TRBD2. Trimming took 4 bases from V and 9 from J; bases not matched to a gene: 8. The CDR3 runs 14 residues. The germline CDR1 and CDR2 sequences are SGHDT and YYEEEE.